Detailed here is one TCR beta chain. The target antigen is unknown. At one end the junction does not follow the germline gene, possibly because of a read error. The entry originates in a study of PD-1 blockade in mismatch repair-deficient tumors. Overall study results and limits: Rapid post-treatment expansion, then contraction, generally preceding radiologic response, marked tumor-resident clones.

The repertoire was sequenced with immunoSEQ multiplex PCR; TCRdb's copy has only in-frame clones and lacks some. The top ten hold under 2% of the sample, which has some 15,000 clones, 84% seen once. The sequence was obtained from an adult with mismatch repair-deficient cancer. The specimen comprised PBMCs, sampled around 15 weeks after starting pembrolizumab.

This chain's CDR3 is CASSLGGASGLYEQYF. CDR3 DNA sequence: TGTGCCAGCAGTTTGGGGGGGGCTAGCGGGCTTTACGAGCAGTACTTC. V usage is TRBV5-4 and J usage is TRBJ2-7; 8 positions agree with TRBD2. The germline V gene has CDR1 SGHNT and CDR2 YYREEE (reference sequence). The CDR3 length is 16 residues.